The 24 T cell receptor beta chains below were found in one sample sequenced in a study of metastatic and nonmetastatic thyroid tumors. Using MiXCR, TCRdb re-called clones from the PCR reads. The repertoire holds tens of thousands of clones, with 14% to 15% as singletons. Treatment of any kind had been given to no patient before thyroid surgery. Sequences were obtained from blood. These receptors were obtained from a female donor with papillary thyroid cancer or a benign thyroid nodule (not recorded which). Some clones in this sample may be carry-over from other donors' samples.

This clone was found a few times. This clone may be a read error of a much larger clone one base away. This chain uses TRBV9 with TRBJ2-2, with D perhaps given as TRBD1 or TRBD2 (5 bases each). Germline loops: CDR1 SGDLS, CDR2 YYNGEE. The CDR3 length is 16 residues. V lost 0 bases and J 10 bases, leaving 19 bases between the germline ends. The CDR3 here is CASSVDRGVFPEELFF. In nucleotides, the CDR3 is TGTGCCAGCAGCGTAGATAGGGGAGTTTTCCCCGAGGAGCTGTTTTTT. The full variable domain, in which reference TRBV9 and TRBJ2-2 provide the parts outside the CDR3, is DSGVTQTPKHLITATGQRVTLRCSPRSGDLSVYWYQQSLDQGLQFLIQYYNGEERAKGNILERFSAQQFPDLHSELNLSSLELGDSALYFCASSVDRGVFPEELFFGEGSRLTVL.

This clone was observed many times. The rearrangement joins TRBV7-3 to TRBJ2-3; 8 nucleotides match TRBD2. Germline V CDR1 and CDR2: SGHTA, FQGTGA. CDR3 length: 14 residues. J gave up 6 bases and V 5 bases, and 7 bases lay outside the gene matches. The CDR3 sequence is CASSESGGMDTQYF. CDR3 DNA: TGTGCCAGCAGCGAGTCGGGGGGGATGGATACGCAGTATTTT.

This clone was counted between two and nine times. Given a much more abundant clone one base away, this may be a read error. The V and J genes are TRBV9 and TRBJ2-1; a possible D gene is TRBD2 (6 bases). This CDR3 has 17 residues. V lost 0 bases, J lost 5 bases, and 18 bases lay in between. The germline V gene encodes CDR1 SGDLS and CDR2 YYNGEE. The CDR3: CASSVGIAVGTHNEQFF. CDR3 DNA sequence: TGTGCCAGCAGCGTAGGGATAGCGGTGGGCACTCACAATGAGCAGTTCTTC. Full variable domain (missing parts from reference TRBV9 and TRBJ2-1): DSGVTQTPKHLITATGQRVTLRCSPRSGDLSVYWYQQSLDQGLQFLIQYYNGEERAKGNILERFSAQQFPDLHSELNLSSLELGDSALYFCASSVGIAVGTHNEQFFGPGTRLTVL.

This clone has a count of ten or more. V is TRBV5-1 and J is TRBJ2-3, with TRBD1 matching 7 bases. The germline CDR1 and CDR2 sequences are SGHRS and YFSETQ. Germline trimming cut 0 bases from V and 6 bases from J; bases unmatched to any gene: 7. This CDR3 contains 15 residues. CDR3 nucleotide sequence: TGCGCCAGCAGCTTGGACAGGGGCGAGGCGGATACGCAGTATTTT. This encodes CASSLDRGEADTQYF.

A note on this clone: The junction departs from the called germline gene at one end, perhaps through a read error. This chain joins TRBV7-9 and TRBJ2-7, with 8 bases aligning to TRBD2. CDR1 and CDR2 (germline): SEHNR, FQNEAQ (reference sequence). The CDR3 runs to 14 residues. The CDR3 here is CASSPKRGTLEQCF. The CDR3 DNA reads TGTGCCAGCAGCCCCAAGCGGGGGACCCTCGAGCAGTGCTTC.

This clone was observed at least ten times. The CDR3 bases are TGTGCCAGCAGCCCCAGAAGACAGGGTTTTAACGAGCAGTACTTC. It specifies CASSPRRQGFNEQYF. The chain recombines TRBV4-2 with TRBJ2-7, with TRBD1 identical over 7 bases. The CDR3 is 15 residues long. With V trimmed by 4 bases and J by 5 bases, 11 bases remained unmatched. Germline-derived CDR1 and CDR2 are LGHNA and YNFKEQ.

This clone was detected ten times or more. CDR3 bases: TGTGCCACCAGCAGAGTCAATTACGAGCAGTACTTC. Amino acid sequence: CATSRVNYEQYF. The chain joins TRBV15 to TRBJ2-7; D ambiguous. CDR3 length equals 12 residues. V was trimmed by 1 base and J by 4 bases, leaving 5 bases between them. CDR1 is LNHNV, CDR2 YYDKDF, per germline (reference sequence).

This clone was seen repeatedly, ten times or more. This chain joins TRBV9 and TRBJ1-6; D perhaps matches TRBD1 (5 bases). The V gene lost 5 bases and the J gene lost 9 bases, with 15 bases spanning the gap. The CDR3 is 14 amino acids. Germline CDR1 is SGDLS and CDR2 is YYNGEE. As DNA, the CDR3 is TGTGCCAGCAGTGAAGGGATTAGGGGTTCACCCCTCCACTTT. This encodes CASSEGIRGSPLHF.

In regard to this clone: A much more abundant neighbour one base away suggests this may be a read error. The chain has TRBV4-1 and TRBJ2-5; 10 nucleotides align to TRBD1. V dropped 3 bases and J dropped 7; count of bases not matched to a gene: 20. Germline CDR1 is MGHRA and CDR2 is YSYEKL. This CDR3 is built from 19 residues. CDR3 sequence reads: CASSHTRGQGFNIGWTQYF. CDR3 DNA sequence: TGCGCCAGCAGCCATACGCGGGGACAGGGGTTCAATATTGGATGGACCCAGTACTTC.

This clone was picked up many times. The same CDR3 can be traced to other DNA sequences in this sample. The chain uses TRBV20-1 and TRBJ2-2, with 11 positions matching TRBD1. J gave up 6 bases and V 6 bases, and 18 bases lay outside the gene matches. The CDR3 totals 18 residues. Germline CDR1 DFQATT, CDR2 SNEGSKA (reference sequence). CDR3 in DNA: TGCAGTGCCACTCCACCCTCCGGGACAGGGGGATTCCCCGGGGAGCTGTTTTTT. As protein: CSATPPSGTGGFPGELFF.

The chain employs TRBV7-8 and TRBJ2-2, with D unresolved. The CDR3 totals 18 residues. The germline V gene encodes CDR1 SGHVS and CDR2 FQNEAQ. With 5 bases removed from V and 0 bases from J, the gap between germline ends came to 19 bases. The CDR3 DNA reads TGTGCCAGCAGCCCTTACCGCGTTTTAAACTCGAACACCGGGGAGCTGTTTTTT. Its translation is CASSPYRVLNSNTGELFF.

This clone showed up many times. Compared with germline, one end of the junction differs, possibly owing to a read error. The rearrangement links TRBV30 to TRBJ2-2; 7 bases map to TRBD2. Looked up from germline, CDR1 is GTSNPN and CDR2 is SVGIG (reference sequence). The CDR3 contains 14 residues. CDR3 residues: CAWSVRRGNGELLF. For the CDR3, the DNA is TGTGCCTGGAGTGTACGGCGGGGGAACGGGGAGCTGCTTTTT.

This clone was counted ten times or more. The same CDR3 also results from other DNA sequences found in this sample. The V call is TRBV20-1, the J call TRBJ2-3; 12 bases match TRBD2. Unmatched junction bases numbered 4, after V lost 6 bases and J lost 3 bases. The CDR3 consists of 14 residues. Germline assignment: CDR1 DFQATT and CDR2 SNEGSKA (reference sequence). The CDR3 DNA follows: TGCAGTGCCCGACTAGCGGGGGCGACAGATACGCAGTATTTT. Translated, it gives CSARLAGATDTQYF.

This clone was picked up a small number of times. V and J are TRBV19 and TRBJ2-7; D is possibly TRBD1 or TRBD2 (6 bases each). V gave up 10 bases and J gave up 6 bases, with 22 bases separating them. CDR1 and CDR2 (germline): LNHDA, SQIVND (reference sequence). The CDR3 is 14 amino acids. The CDR3 bases are TGTGCCAATCGCGGATTAGTGGGGGGCCGCGAGCAGTACTTC. Translating it yields CANRGLVGGREQYF.

Ten or more counts support this clone. This chain uses TRBV2 with TRBJ1-5, with D perhaps matching TRBD1 (5 bases). V lost 11 bases to trimming and J lost 6 bases, with 14 bases between them. The germline gives CDR1 SNHLY, CDR2 FYNNEI. This CDR3 has 12 residues. CDR3 amino acids: CAGTDGGQPQHF. DNA for the CDR3: TGTGCCGGCACCGACGGGGGTCAGCCCCAGCATTTT. Filled out from reference TRBV2 and TRBJ1-5, the complete variable domain reads EPEVTQTPSHQVTQMGQEVILRCVPISNHLYFYWYRQILGQKVEFLVSFYNNEISEKSEIFDDQFSVERPDGSNFTLKIRSTKLEDSAMYFCAGTDGGQPQHFGDGTRLSIL.

As concerns this clone: A read error may be the cause here, since a much bigger clone is one base away. The V and J genes are TRBV4-1 and TRBJ2-1; D not certain. Germline CDR1 and CDR2: MGHRA and YSYEKL. This CDR3 is 13 amino acids long. Between the trimmed V and J ends, which lost 1 base and 5 bases, there was a span of 6 bases. The CDR3 reads CASSQVWNNEQFF. The CDR3, as DNA: TGCGCCAGCAGCCAAGTGTGGAACAATGAGCAGTTCTTC.

This clone showed up just a few times. The CDR3 does not close with the conserved phenylalanine or tryptophan, likely indicating a read error. Because the CDR3's place on the DNA is in doubt, the DNA is left out and the CDR3 is given as listed by TCRdb. This chain connects TRBV6-1 to TRBJ1-2. The CDR3 is 13 amino acids in total, end residues counted. CDR1 and CDR2 from the germline V gene are MNHNS and SASEGT. The CDR3 protein is CASSAGANYGYIS.

This clone appeared many times. This sequence joins TRBV3-1 and TRBJ2-3, with 7 bases that match TRBD2. CDR1 LGHDT and CDR2 YNNKEL come from the germline V gene (reference sequence). Losses at the gene ends were 0 bases for V and 7 bases for J; bases not matched to a gene: 4. The CDR3 runs to 14 residues. The CDR3 DNA is TGTGCCAGCAGCCAAGAACCGGGGGGATATACGCAGTATTTT. Protein: CASSQEPGGYTQYF.

Only one count was recorded for this clone. This rearrangement joins TRBV20-1 to TRBJ1-6, with 7 bases lining up with TRBD1. V was pared by 0 bases and J by 6 bases, with 8 bases of the junction left unmatched. Germline V gene sequence: CDR1 DFQATT, CDR2 SNEGSKA (reference sequence). The CDR3 totals 16 residues. In nucleotides, the CDR3 is TGCAGTGCTAGAGATTTAAGACAGGGCTCTAATTCACCCCTCCACTTT. It specifies CSARDLRQGSNSPLHF.

In this sample, this clone turned up many times. The chain recombines TRBV28 with TRBJ2-7, with a possible D match to TRBD1 (6 bases). V was shortened by 6 bases and J by 2 bases, with 8 bases between the two germline ends. The CDR3 spans 12 residues. From germline, CDR1 is MDHEN and CDR2 SYDVKM. CDR3 amino acids: CASSRGPYEQYF. The CDR3, as DNA: TGTGCCAGCAGCAGGGGTCCCTACGAGCAGTACTTC.

About this clone: A much larger clone differs by one base, so this may be a read error. J is TRBJ1-1 and V is TRBV7-9; D unresolved. Germline values: CDR1 SEHNR, CDR2 FQNEAQ (reference sequence). The CDR3 sequence is 10 residues long. This chain's CDR3 is CASSPNGVGF. The CDR3 DNA reads as TGTGCCAGCAGCCCAAATGGGGTGGGCTTT.

This clone was observed at least ten times. The rearrangement links TRBV29-1 to TRBJ2-7; TRBD2 is a possible D gene (5 bases). Trimming left V 2 bases short and J 7 bases short, with 18 bases between. Germline CDR1 is SQVTM and CDR2 is ANQGSEA. The CDR3 totals 14 residues. CDR3 protein: CSVELTAGSGEQYF. For the CDR3, the DNA is TGCAGCGTTGAACTCACGGCCGGGTCGGGAGAGCAGTACTTC.

This clone showed up just a few times. The chain carries TRBV5-1 and TRBJ2-5; 8 positions agree with TRBD2. Germline V gene lookup returns CDR1 SGHRS and CDR2 YFSETQ. V was clipped by 4 bases and J by 4 bases; unmatched bases: 9. This CDR3 comprises 15 residues. The CDR3 nucleotides read TGCGCCAGCAGCCCGGGGGGGGACCGCGGAGAGACCCAGTACTTC. Translating it yields CASSPGGDRGETQYF.

This clone was seen a handful of times. A much bigger clone sits one base away, suggesting this may be a read error. The sample has other DNA sequences that encode this CDR3 too. This sequence joins TRBV3-1 and TRBJ1-3; a possible D gene is TRBD1 (5 bases). The CDR3 has 13 residues. Germline CDR1 is LGHDT and CDR2 is YNNKEL (reference sequence). CDR3 region: CASSQEGLNTIYF. In nucleotides, the CDR3 is TGTGCCAGCAGCCAAGAGGGGCTCAACACTATATATTTT.